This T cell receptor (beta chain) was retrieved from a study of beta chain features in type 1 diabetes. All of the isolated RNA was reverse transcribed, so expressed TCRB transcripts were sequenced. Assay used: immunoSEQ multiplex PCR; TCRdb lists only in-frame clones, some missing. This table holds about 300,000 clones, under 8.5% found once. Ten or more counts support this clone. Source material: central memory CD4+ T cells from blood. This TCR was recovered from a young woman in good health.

CDR3 in DNA: TGTGCCAGCAGGAGCACAGGGGGCTTCCAAGAGACCCAGTACTTC. It yields the protein CASRSTGGFQETQYF. The chain carries TRBV7-9 and TRBJ2-5; 9 nucleotides match TRBD1. The germline gives CDR1 SEHNR, CDR2 FQNEAQ (reference sequence). V gave up 6 bases and J gave up 1 base; unmatched junction bases: 6. The CDR3 is 15 amino acids.